This T cell receptor (beta chain) was observed in a study of blood T cell repertoires in COVID-19. For the study at large: Italy, Spain and the United States were the sources of the convalescent and acute COVID-19 samples. The cDNA or gDNA used as material had been derived from T cells, B-cell-depleted T cells, or PBMCs.

Authors' methods: Counts of nucleated cells, estimated from reference gene primer amplification, were obtained. Generated by immunoSEQ multiplex PCR, the TCRdb table keeps only in-frame clones and is missing some. D and trimming come from the DNA, and the V and J calls and clone size come from that table. The sample has approximately 90,000 clones; around 90% are singletons. Germline trimming cut 0 bases from V and 6 bases from J; bases unmatched to any gene: 5. The CDR3 extends over 16 amino acids. The germline V gene has CDR1 LGHDT and CDR2 YNNKEL (reference sequence). Material for sequencing was peripheral blood. The sequence was collected from a woman over 75 with acute or convalescent COVID-19. The chain joins TRBV3-1 (or the pseudogene TRBV3-2) to TRBJ2-7, with 13 bases lining up with TRBD2. The CDR3 spells CASSQDGTSGIGEQYF. The CDR3 DNA reads TGTGCCAGCAGCCAAGACGGGACTAGCGGGATCGGCGAGCAGTACTTC.